A single sample is the source of the 32 T cell receptor beta chains below, sequenced in a study of shared clonotypes between healthy human individuals. Some clones are missing from TCRdb's copy, which holds only in-frame ones; the method was immunoSEQ multiplex PCR. The sample shows roughly 2.2 million clones, 85% to 95% of them seen only once. Source material: naive CD4+ T cells from PBMCs. Subset in this sample: CD45RA+ positively selected. All receptors derive from a man between 18 and 29 years old in good health. Some clones in this sample may be carry-over from other donors' samples.

J is TRBJ2-1 and V is TRBV27; TRBD2 is a possible D gene (7 bases). V was trimmed by 5 bases and J by 4 bases, leaving 27 bases between them. CDR1 is MNHEY, CDR2 SMNVEV, per germline (reference sequence). The CDR3 runs to 19 residues. CDR3 sequence reads: CASSRGAGTLKQPYNEQFF. CDR3 sequence (DNA): TGTGCCAGCAGTCGGGGGGCGGGGACGCTGAAACAACCATACAATGAGCAGTTCTTC.

The rearrangement uses TRBV19 and TRBJ2-7; D is tentatively TRBD1 or TRBD2 (5 bases each). The V and J ends lost 8 bases and 3 bases respectively, with 11 bases between them. Germline-derived CDR1 and CDR2 are LNHDA and SQIVND (reference sequence). CDR3 size: 12 residues. The CDR3 DNA reads TGTGCCAGTGGGACGTGGGGCTACGAGCAGTACTTC. As protein: CASGTWGYEQYF.

This chain connects TRBV11-3 to TRBJ2-5, with D possibly matching TRBD2 (5 bases). The J call could be wrong; TRBJ2-7 is a better fit for the DNA end. The CDR3 extends over 13 amino acids. Germline loops: CDR1 SGHNT, CDR2 YENEEA. CDR3: CATLEKRTYEQYF. Written as DNA, the CDR3 is TGTGCCACCCTGGAGAAGCGGACGTACGAGCAGTACTTC.

This chain connects TRBV7-2 to TRBJ2-7; a weak D match, TRBD1 (6 bases). This CDR3 is 12 amino acids long. Germline V lookup: CDR1 SGHTA, CDR2 FQGNSA. V lost 5 bases and J 2 bases, leaving 7 bases between the germline ends. Here the CDR3 DNA reads TGTGCCAGCAGCCAGGGGACCTACGAGCAGTACTTC. This gives the protein CASSQGTYEQYF.

The rearrangement uses TRBV15 and TRBJ2-7; 10 bases are shared with TRBD1. After removal of 5 bases from V and 5 bases from J, the junction contained 6 bases not matched to a gene. CDR3 length: 14 residues. Germline V CDR1 and CDR2: LNHNV, YYDKDF (reference sequence). The CDR3 loop reads CATSFGTGDHEQYF. The CDR3, as DNA: TGTGCCACCAGCTTCGGGACAGGGGACCACGAGCAGTACTTC.

This chain uses TRBV5-1 with TRBJ2-3; the D is unclear. The V gene's germline CDR1 is SGHRS and CDR2 YFSETQ. The CDR3 length is 16 residues. V lost 0 bases to trimming and J lost 3 bases, with 14 bases between them. In nucleotides, the CDR3 is TGCGCCAGCAGCTTGGGTCCCTCGAGTGGAACAGATACGCAGTATTTT. Residues: CASSLGPSSGTDTQYF. Filled out from reference TRBV5-1 and TRBJ2-3, the complete variable domain reads KAGVTQTPRYLIKTRGQQVTLSCSPISGHRSVSWYQQTPGQGLQFLFEYFSETQRNKGNFPGRFSGRQFSNSRSEMNVSTLELGDSALYLCASSLGPSSGTDTQYFGPGTRLTVL.

V gene TRBV6-5 combines with J gene TRBJ2-7; 9 nucleotides line up with TRBD2. CDR1 MNHEY and CDR2 SVGAGI come from the germline V gene. Trimming at V came to 7 bases and at J to 2 bases, leaving 9 bases not matched to a gene. The CDR3 is 15 residues long. CDR3 bases: TGTGCCAGCACCCGAGGGGCGGGAGGGACCTACGAGCAGTACTTC. Translated: CASTRGAGGTYEQYF.

The table lists this clone with a count of one. The V and J genes are TRBV4-1 and TRBJ2-1; no reliable D call. The CDR3 has 15 residues. Germline CDR1 MGHRA, CDR2 YSYEKL. V was shortened by 1 base and J by 6 bases, with 13 bases between the two germline ends. CDR3 in DNA: TGCGCCAGCAGCCAAGGACTCTTCGGTCCCAATGAGCAGTTCTTC. Translation: CASSQGLFGPNEQFF.

This clone has a handful of counts. This chain joins TRBV7-3 and TRBJ1-1, with D unclear. The CDR3 sequence is 13 residues long. Germline CDR1 SGHTA, CDR2 FQGTGA. The germline V and J ends were trimmed by 6 bases and 0 bases, with 8 bases remaining between them. The CDR3 sequence: CASSDQMNTEAFF. The CDR3 DNA reads TGTGCCAGCAGTGATCAAATGAACACTGAAGCTTTCTTT.

V is TRBV15 and J is TRBJ2-7; 11 bases are a match to TRBD2. The CDR3 runs to 14 residues. Germline-derived CDR1 and CDR2 are LNHNV and YYDKDF (reference sequence). After removal of 6 bases from V and 3 bases from J, the junction contained 4 bases not matched to a gene. The CDR3 loop is CATRLAGGIYEQYF. CDR3 sequence (DNA): TGTGCCACCAGGTTAGCGGGAGGGATCTACGAGCAGTACTTC.

The genes are TRBV7-2 and TRBJ2-7; D assignment may be TRBD1 or TRBD2 (5 bases each). This CDR3 is 16 amino acids long. CDR1 is SGHTA and CDR2 is FQGNSA in the germline V gene. Trimming took 6 bases from V and 5 from J, leaving 23 bases between them. CDR3 DNA: TGTGCCAGCAGTTTAACCTGGGACCCGGGTGTAAACGAGCAGTACTTC. Its protein is CASSLTWDPGVNEQYF. Together with reference TRBV7-2 and TRBJ2-7, the CDR3 gives the full variable domain: GAGVSQSPSNKVTEKGKDVELRCDPISGHTALYWYRQSLGQGLEFLIYFQGNSAPDKSGLPSDRFSAERTGGSVSTLTIQRTQQEDSAVYLCASSLTWDPGVNEQYFGPGTRLTVT.

This clone was recorded once. The chain has TRBV2 and TRBJ1-2; the match to TRBD1 covers 7 bases. The trim removed 8 bases at V and 3 bases at J, leaving 9 bases unmatched. Germline V gene lookup returns CDR1 SNHLY and CDR2 FYNNEI. This CDR3 is built from 14 residues. The CDR3 spells CASDGTAKYYGYTF. Written as DNA, the CDR3 is TGTGCCAGCGACGGGACAGCCAAATACTATGGCTACACCTTC.

The chain recombines TRBV9 with TRBJ1-2; TRBD1 aligns across 9 bases. Germline V gene lookup returns CDR1 SGDLS and CDR2 YYNGEE. Trimming took 3 bases from V and 7 from J; bases not matched to a gene: 13. The CDR3 is 16 amino acids. The CDR3 region is CASSEQLTGGAVGYTF. The DNA for the CDR3 is TGTGCCAGCAGCGAGCAATTAACAGGGGGCGCGGTTGGCTACACCTTC.

Only one count was recorded for this clone. The chain links TRBV7-9 to TRBJ2-5; D unresolved. The germline CDR1 and CDR2 sequences are SEHNR and FQNEAQ (reference sequence). V was shortened by 1 base and J by 2 bases, with 5 bases between the two germline ends. CDR3 size: 13 residues. CDR3 residues: CASSLVAQETQYF. In nucleotides, the CDR3 is TGTGCCAGCAGCTTAGTGGCACAAGAGACCCAGTACTTC.

The chain couples TRBV6-1 to TRBJ1-1; no definite D call. The CDR3 runs to 15 residues. Germline V lookup: CDR1 MNHNS, CDR2 SASEGT. V was trimmed by 5 bases and J by 7 bases, leaving 20 bases between them. The CDR3 spells CASSPHGGNLREAFF. The DNA of the CDR3 is TGTGCCAGCAGTCCCCACGGAGGGAACTTACGTGAAGCTTTCTTT.

CDR3 DNA sequence: TGTGCCAGCAGCTTGACGCTAAACAATGAGCAGTTCTTC. Translation: CASSLTLNNEQFF. V gene TRBV7-3 combines with J gene TRBJ2-1; D is unclear. Trimming left V 3 bases short and J 5 bases short, with 8 bases between. From germline, CDR1 is SGHTA and CDR2 FQGTGA. This CDR3 region has 13 residues. The whole variable domain, remainder taken from reference TRBV7-3 and TRBJ2-1, is GAGVSQTPSNKVTEKGKYVELRCDPISGHTALYWYRQSLGQGPEFLIYFQGTGAADDSGLPNDRFFAVRPEGSVSTLKIQRTERGDSAVYLCASSLTLNNEQFFGPGTRLTVL.

The chain links TRBV4-3 to TRBJ2-2; D uncertain. Trimming took 2 bases from V and 5 from J, leaving 21 bases between them. This CDR3 contains 18 residues. In germline, CDR1 is LGHNA, CDR2 YSLEER. CDR3 sequence: CASSQNLVDPGYTGELFF. CDR3 sequence (DNA): TGCGCCAGCAGCCAAAACCTGGTAGACCCAGGATATACCGGGGAGCTGTTTTTT.

Regarding this clone: The same CDR3 also results from other DNA sequences found in this sample. V and J are TRBV29-1 and TRBJ2-3, with D hard to call. From germline, CDR1 is SQVTM and CDR2 ANQGSEA. The length of the CDR3 is 12 residues. The V gene lost 4 bases and the J gene lost 3 bases, with 8 bases spanning the gap. CDR3 sequence (DNA): TGCAGCGTTGCCGGCCCTACAGATACGCAGTATTTT. Translating it yields CSVAGPTDTQYF.

This clone appeared once. J is TRBJ1-3 and V is TRBV14; 9 bases match TRBD1. Germline-derived CDR1 and CDR2 are SGHDN and FVKESK. V dropped 2 bases and J dropped 0; count of bases not matched to a gene: 5. The CDR3 length is 17 residues. CDR3 loop: CASSQKTGGSSGNTIYF. Here the CDR3 DNA reads TGTGCCAGCAGCCAAAAGACAGGGGGTTCCTCTGGAAACACCATATATTTT.

The chain carries TRBV5-1 and TRBJ2-2; D unresolved. The V end lost 10 bases, the J end lost 0 bases, and 13 bases lay between the germline ends. Germline V gene sequence: CDR1 SGHRS, CDR2 YFSETQ. This CDR3 region has 14 residues. CDR3 sequence (DNA): TGCGCCGGTGGAGCGAGCCCGAACACCGGGGAGCTGTTTTTT. It translates to CAGGASPNTGELFF. The full variable domain, in which reference TRBV5-1 and TRBJ2-2 provide the parts outside the CDR3, is KAGVTQTPRYLIKTRGQQVTLSCSPISGHRSVSWYQQTPGQGLQFLFEYFSETQRNKGNFPGRFSGRQFSNSRSEMNVSTLELGDSALYLCAGGASPNTGELFFGEGSRLTVL.

The chain recombines TRBV4-1 with TRBJ2-3; 14 bases line up with TRBD2. V shed 1 base and J 7 bases; nucleotides not matched to a gene: 7. CDR3 size: 17 residues. CDR1 is MGHRA and CDR2 is YSYEKL in the germline V gene. CDR3 amino acids: CASSQGLGLAGVNTQYF. CDR3 sequence (DNA): TGCGCCAGCAGCCAAGGGCTGGGACTAGCGGGAGTCAATACGCAGTATTTT.

Notes on this clone: Other DNA sequences in this specimen translate into the identical CDR3. V usage is TRBV27 and J usage is TRBJ2-5; a weak D match, TRBD1 (5 bases). The CDR3 covers 12 residues. The V gene's germline CDR1 is MNHEY and CDR2 SMNVEV (reference sequence). Trimming removed 3 bases from V and 4 bases from J, with 6 bases in between. This chain's CDR3 is CASSFRGETQYF. CDR3 coding DNA: TGTGCCAGCAGTTTTAGGGGAGAGACCCAGTACTTC.

The chain is built from TRBV5-1 and TRBJ2-1; unclear D gene. V gave up 0 bases and J gave up 5 bases, with 15 bases separating them. The germline CDR1 and CDR2 sequences are SGHRS and YFSETQ. CDR3 length: 16 residues. The CDR3 DNA reads TGCGCCAGCAGCTTGGTCGTAGCCAACCAAAACAATGAGCAGTTCTTC. Its translation: CASSLVVANQNNEQFF.

Concerning this clone: Within the sample, other DNA sequences also encode this same CDR3. This chain links TRBV29-1 with TRBJ2-3; 11 positions match TRBD2. This CDR3 region has 15 residues. The germline V gene has CDR1 SQVTM and CDR2 ANQGSEA. J was trimmed by 0 bases and V by 1 base; bases with no gene match: 0. The CDR3 region has the DNA TGCAGCGTTGAAGGGACTAGCGGGAGCACAGATACGCAGTATTTT. As protein: CSVEGTSGSTDTQYF.

The gene calls are TRBV7-2 and TRBJ1-5; D call uncertain. The CDR3 totals 14 residues. The V end was cut by 5 bases, the J end by 7 bases, with 15 bases between. Germline V lookup: CDR1 SGHTA, CDR2 FQGNSA. The CDR3 nucleotides read TGTGCCAGCAGCAGCCTCGTCAGCCCCCAGCCCCAGCATTTT. It translates to CASSSLVSPQPQHF.

V gene TRBV5-1 combines with J gene TRBJ1-2; D is uncertain. CDR1 is SGHRS, CDR2 YFSETQ, per germline. The V end lost 2 bases, the J end lost 7 bases, and 18 bases lay between the germline ends. The CDR3 spans 15 residues. The CDR3 DNA reads TGCGCCAGCAGCTTTGCAACCCAGTGGGCCTCTGGCTACACCTTC. It encodes CASSFATQWASGYTF.

This chain joins TRBV29-1 and TRBJ2-1; TRBD2 might be the D (6 bases). V lost 4 bases and J lost 4, with 17 bases in between. The germline V gene encodes CDR1 SQVTM and CDR2 ANQGSEA. The CDR3 length is 15 residues. The CDR3 DNA follows: TGCAGCGTTGTTCCACCCAGCGGAGGGTACAATGAGCAGTTCTTC. This encodes CSVVPPSGGYNEQFF.

J is TRBJ2-5 and V is TRBV7-9, with D tentatively TRBD2 (6 bases). The V end lost 3 bases, the J end lost 4 bases, and 9 bases lay between the germline ends. The germline V gene encodes CDR1 SEHNR and CDR2 FQNEAQ (reference sequence). CDR3 length: 13 amino acids. As DNA, the CDR3 is TGTGCCAGCAGCTTGTTCGGGGGAGAGACCCAGTACTTC. Translated: CASSLFGGETQYF.

On this clone: Within the sample, other DNA sequences also encode this same CDR3. The rearrangement uses TRBV7-2 and TRBJ2-3; D is possibly TRBD1 (5 bases). V was shortened by 5 bases and J by 3 bases, with 12 bases between the two germline ends. CDR1 is SGHTA and CDR2 is FQGNSA in the germline V gene. CDR3 length: 14 residues. CDR3 amino acids: CASSPRTGTDTQYF. CDR3 sequence (DNA): TGTGCCAGCAGCCCAAGAACAGGAACAGATACGCAGTATTTT. Drawing the rest from reference TRBV7-2 and TRBJ2-3, the complete variable domain is GAGVSQSPSNKVTEKGKDVELRCDPISGHTALYWYRQSLGQGLEFLIYFQGNSAPDKSGLPSDRFSAERTGGSVSTLTIQRTQQEDSAVYLCASSPRTGTDTQYFGPGTRLTVL.

The chain carries TRBV7-7 and TRBJ2-3; D perhaps matches TRBD1 (5 bases). The CDR3 loop spans 13 amino acids. Trimming removed 5 bases from V and 5 bases from J, with 11 bases in between. Germline lookup yields CDR1 SSHAT and CDR2 FNYEAQ (reference sequence). The CDR3 protein is CASSPGRGDTQYF. The CDR3 region has the DNA TGTGCCAGCAGCCCCGGTAGGGGAGATACGCAGTATTTT. The full variable domain, its missing parts supplied by reference TRBV7-7 and TRBJ2-3, is GAGVSQSPRYKVTKRGQDVTLRCDPISSHATLYWYQQALGQGPEFLTYFNYEAQPDKSGLPSDRFSAERPEGSISTLTIQRTEQRDSAMYRCASSPGRGDTQYFGPGTRLTVL.

The gene calls are TRBV25-1 and TRBJ1-2; D ambiguous. Trimming removed 4 bases at V and 6 bases at J, with 6 bases between. Looked up from germline, CDR1 is MGHDK and CDR2 is SYGVNS. The CDR3 consists of 11 residues. In DNA form, the CDR3 reads TGTGCCAGCAGTGGTTTTCATGGCTACACCTTC. Encoded protein: CASSGFHGYTF.

Here the CDR3 DNA reads TGTGCCAGCAGCTGGAGGAGGGGGCCAGAGACCCAGTACTTC. It encodes CASSWRRGPETQYF. This chain connects TRBV7-2 to TRBJ2-5; D may be TRBD1 (7 bases). V gave up 4 bases and J gave up 4 bases, with 13 bases separating them. The CDR3 length is 14 residues. CDR1 is SGHTA, CDR2 FQGNSA, per germline.